This T cell receptor beta chain appears in the sequencing data of a study of T cells in Graves' hyperthyroidism and ophthalmopathy. Amplification targeted TCR beta CDR3 regions from RNA transcripts. Carried out on the TCR CDR3, a first-round RT-PCR used the HTBI primer set. TCRdb itself ran the multiplex PCR reads through MiXCR, one entry per CDR3 protein. This sample has some 490,000 distinct CDR3 sequences; approximately 23% occur once, and the top ten carry 45% to 55%. Germline V lookup: CDR1 SEHNR, CDR2 FQNEAQ (reference sequence). V lost 2 bases, J lost 2 bases, and 5 bases stayed unmatched. The CDR3 length is 17 residues.

This receptor was taken from a woman in her sixties or seventies with Graves' ophthalmopathy. Sequencing was carried out using blood. J is TRBJ2-2 and V is TRBV7-9; 10 bases are shared with TRBD1. The CDR3 loop is CASSLPRDRGNTGELFF. The CDR3, as DNA: TGTGCCAGCAGCTTACCAAGGGACAGGGGAAACACCGGGGAGCTGTTTTTT.